The T cell receptor beta chain under discussion was sequenced for a study of T-cell memory formation after mild COVID-19. About the research overall: TCR clusters were largely donor specific.

One entry per CDR3 protein, called by TCRdb with MiXCR from the 5' RACE reads. The sample contains about 260,000 distinct CDR3 sequences, under 8.5% of which appear only once. Study results and caveats: CD8+ contracting clones occupied EMRA, while CD4+ ones occupied mainly CM and EM.

This clonotype was picked up a small number of times. Its antigen is undetermined. The germline V and J ends were trimmed by 1 base and 6 bases, with 9 bases remaining between them. The CDR3 totals 13 residues. Specimen: PBMCs or a T cell subset sorted from them (not recorded which). The genes are TRBV12-3 or TRBV12-4 and TRBJ1-2; no firm D call. This clonotype was obtained from a man younger than 35 who had mild COVID-19 (a few samples of this study predate the infection). Cell type and time point are not known. CDR3 sequence reads: CASSLGPGNGYTF. CDR3 nucleotides: TGTGCCAGCAGTTTAGGTCCTGGGAATGGCTACACCTTC.